This record looks at one T cell receptor beta chain sequence and its context. Its antigen is not known. Libraries were prepared by immunoSEQ multiplex PCR; TCRdb keeps only in-frame clonotypes and omits some of them. The profile shows 94,000 or so clones, around 84% of them singletons. This entry comes from a study of OX40 agonist ivuxolimab in advanced cancers. In the study overall: Dose-escalation subjects each had hepatocellular carcinoma, melanoma, renal cell or head and neck cancer. Study-wide results and caveats: The authors also found low normalized T-cell clonal expansion in some nonresponders. At doses 0.1 to 3.0 mg/kg, CD4+ and CD8+ clones expanded.

V was clipped by 4 bases and J by 6 bases, with 14 bases between them. Per germline, CDR1 SGHNT and CDR2 YYREEE (reference sequence). This CDR3 spans 14 amino acids. The receptor was isolated from an adult with an advanced solid tumor such as melanoma, head and neck, liver or kidney cancer. This specimen was CD4+ or CD8+ T cells sorted from blood, taken in a trial of the OX40 agonist ivuxolimab. The rearrangement links TRBV5-4 to TRBJ2-1; no clear D. In DNA form, the CDR3 reads TGTGCCAGCAGCCTCAGAGATCCGGGCAATGAGCAGTTCTTC. Its protein product is CASSLRDPGNEQFF. Variable domain in full (rest from reference TRBV5-4 and TRBJ2-1): ETGVTQSPTHLIKTRGQQVTLRCSSQSGHNTVSWYQQALGQGPQFIFQYYREEENGRGNFPPRFSGLQFPNYSSELNVNALELDDSALYLCASSLRDPGNEQFFGPGTRLTVL.